These 15 T cell receptor beta chains share one sample of origin, sequenced in a study of blood T cell repertoires in COVID-19. Sequencing was performed with immunoSEQ multiplex PCR; in TCRdb, only in-frame clones are kept and a portion is missing. The sample has some 180,000 clones; about four fifths are singletons. The sequenced sample was peripheral blood. The receptors were sampled from a woman in her sixties with COVID-19, enrolled during active disease.

The chain carries TRBV5-4 and TRBJ1-1; TRBD1 aligns across 11 bases. CDR3 length: 16 amino acids. Germline V lookup: CDR1 SGHNT, CDR2 YYREEE (reference sequence). Trimming took 0 bases from V and 2 from J; bases not matched to a gene: 3. The DNA of the CDR3 is TGTGCCAGCAGCTTGGGCGGGACAGGGGGTAACACTGAAGCTTTCTTT. Translated, it gives CASSLGGTGGNTEAFF.

In the case of this clone: Other DNA sequences from this sample encode an identical CDR3 as well. The genes are TRBV5-1 and TRBJ1-4; D is perhaps TRBD1 (6 bases). Germline V lookup: CDR1 SGHRS, CDR2 YFSETQ. Trimming stripped 0 bases from V and 0 bases from J, with 6 bases between. The CDR3 has 15 residues. The CDR3 here is CASSLAGATNEKLFF. The CDR3 DNA reads as TGCGCCAGCAGCTTGGCAGGGGCAACTAATGAAAAACTGTTTTTT.

The chain carries TRBV6-1 and TRBJ2-2; 7 nucleotides align to TRBD1. J was trimmed by 7 bases and V by 3 bases; bases with no gene match: 5. Germline assignment: CDR1 MNHNS and CDR2 SASEGT. The CDR3 runs 14 residues. CDR3 region: CASSETGLIGELFF. The CDR3 region has the DNA TGTGCCAGCAGTGAGACAGGGCTTATCGGGGAGCTGTTTTTT.

This clone was counted a single time. V gene TRBV5-6 combines with J gene TRBJ1-2; D is uncertain. The V gene lost 2 bases and the J gene lost 9 bases, with 26 bases spanning the gap. Germline CDR1 is SGHDT and CDR2 is YYEEEE. The CDR3 sequence is 17 residues long. The CDR3 protein is CASSFEARGILVERYTF. DNA for the CDR3: TGTGCCAGCAGCTTTGAGGCTCGGGGTATCCTTGTGGAGCGCTACACCTTC.

The chain links TRBV28 to TRBJ1-4, with D unclear. This CDR3 has 15 amino acids. CDR1 and CDR2 (germline): MDHEN, SYDVKM. The V end was cut by 9 bases, the J end by 0 bases, with 14 bases between. The CDR3 sequence: CASDPGDATNEKLFF. For the CDR3, the DNA is TGTGCCAGTGATCCGGGAGATGCAACTAATGAAAAACTGTTTTTT.

The J gene is TRBJ1-2, the V gene TRBV3-1 (or the pseudogene TRBV3-2), with 10 bases identical to TRBD1. V was pared by 6 bases and J by 5 bases, with 9 bases of the junction left unmatched. Germline loops: CDR1 LGHDT, CDR2 YNNKEL (reference sequence). This CDR3 spans 15 amino acids. The CDR3 spells CASSRSGTGAYGYTF. Written as DNA, the CDR3 is TGTGCCAGCAGTCGCTCCGGGACAGGGGCTTATGGCTACACCTTC.

The chain couples TRBV4-2 to TRBJ2-3; 10 bases align to TRBD2. The CDR3 contains 16 residues. Germline V gene data show CDR1 as LGHNA and CDR2 as YNFKEQ. J was trimmed by 3 bases and V by 4 bases; bases with no gene match: 7. CDR3 coding DNA: TGTGCCAGCAGCCGAACTACTAGCGGGGAGACAGATACGCAGTATTTT. It codes for CASSRTTSGETDTQYF.

The chain joins TRBV19 to TRBJ1-2; 10 bases align to TRBD1. The junction had 6 bases not matched to a gene; V was cut back by 4 bases and J by 4 bases. Germline V lookup: CDR1 LNHDA, CDR2 SQIVND (reference sequence). The CDR3 has 15 amino acids. CDR3 loop: CASSTTGGFGYGYTF. CDR3 coding DNA: TGTGCCAGTAGTACGACAGGGGGCTTCGGCTATGGCTACACCTTC. Based on the CDR3 plus reference TRBV19 and TRBJ1-2, the full variable domain is DGGITQSPKYLFRKEGQNVTLSCEQNLNHDAMYWYRQDPGQGLRLIYYSQIVNDFQKGDIAEGYSVSREKKESFPLTVTSAQKNPTAFYLCASSTTGGFGYGYTFGSGTRLTVV.

The chain carries TRBV18 and TRBJ2-5, with D hard to call. Germline V gene data show CDR1 as KGHSH and CDR2 as LQKENI. The CDR3 spans 13 residues. V gave up 2 bases and J gave up 0 bases, with 4 bases separating them. CDR3 loop: CASSPADQETQYF. CDR3 sequence (DNA): TGTGCCAGCTCACCAGCGGACCAAGAGACCCAGTACTTC.

The V and J genes are TRBV19 and TRBJ2-7; 8 bases map to TRBD1. The CDR3 has 14 amino acids. Trimming at V came to 6 bases and at J to 6 bases, leaving 10 bases not matched to a gene. Germline V gene lookup returns CDR1 LNHDA and CDR2 SQIVND (reference sequence). The CDR3 DNA reads as TGTGCCAGTAGGCCCTGGGGGGACAGGAGCGAGCAGTACTTC. Amino acids: CASRPWGDRSEQYF.

V and J are TRBV6-5 and TRBJ1-1; 7 bases align to TRBD1. The CDR3 covers 13 residues. Germline V gene data show CDR1 as MNHEY and CDR2 as SVGAGI. The ends lost 2 bases at V and 7 bases at J; junction bases unmatched: 4. Written as DNA, the CDR3 is TGTGCCAGCAGTTACCAGACAGGGCGTGAAGCTTTCTTT. It translates to CASSYQTGREAFF.

The rearrangement links TRBV30 to TRBJ1-4, with TRBD1 matching over 7 bases. This CDR3 has 13 residues. The trim removed 3 bases at V and 6 bases at J, leaving 4 bases unmatched. The germline CDR1 and CDR2 sequences are GTSNPN and SVGIG (reference sequence). CDR3 amino acids: CAWRRQGDEKLFF. Here the CDR3 DNA reads TGTGCCTGGAGACGACAGGGAGATGAAAAACTGTTTTTT. Supplemented by reference TRBV30 and TRBJ1-4, the full variable domain reads SQTIHQWPATLVQPVGSPLSLECTVEGTSNPNLYWYRQAAGRGLQLLFYSVGIGQISSEVPQNLSASRPQDRQFILSSKKLLLSDSGFYLCAWRRQGDEKLFFGSGTQLSVL.

J is TRBJ2-3 and V is TRBV5-4, with D possibly TRBD2 on 5 matching bases. CDR3 size: 15 residues. The V gene lost 3 bases and the J gene lost 4 bases, with 15 bases spanning the gap. CDR1 is SGHNT and CDR2 is YYREEE in the germline V gene (reference sequence). Here the CDR3 DNA reads TGTGCCAGCAGCTCGGAATTCGGCGGGTCAGATACGCAGTATTTT. It encodes CASSSEFGGSDTQYF.

The J gene is TRBJ2-1, the V gene TRBV5-1; TRBD2 matches 9 bases. V lost 0 bases to trimming and J lost 10 bases; unmatched junction nucleotides: 8. Germline values: CDR1 SGHRS, CDR2 YFSETQ. The length of the CDR3 is 15 residues. The CDR3 DNA reads as TGCGCCAGCAGCTTGGTTAGCGGGAGCGTATCAGAGCAGTTCTTC. It is translated as CASSLVSGSVSEQFF.

V usage is TRBV27 and J usage is TRBJ1-1, with a weak D call TRBD1 (6 bases). Germline CDR1 MNHEY, CDR2 SMNVEV (reference sequence). V was cut by 5 bases and J by 0 bases, with 19 bases left in between. The length of the CDR3 is 17 residues. The chain's CDR3 is CASSRRGGKVMNTEAFF. As DNA, the CDR3 is TGTGCCAGCAGTAGACGAGGGGGTAAGGTTATGAACACTGAAGCTTTCTTT.